These T cell receptor beta chains were read from a single sample in a study of sequential checkpoint blockade in melanoma. Clones were sequenced by immunoSEQ multiplex PCR, and TCRdb holds only the in-frame ones, with some missing. In the table there are about 29,000 clones, around 73% of which are singletons. This specimen was CD8+ T cells sorted from blood (inferred from file names), taken from a patient given nivolumab and ipilimumab in sequence. These receptor sequences come from a human donor with melanoma. The CDR3 runs from the conserved cysteine through the conserved F or W. A row's size may be missing; if present it is once, few, many or a size class.

TRBV4-1,-,CASSQDRAFATDTQYF
TRBV5-8,-,CASSLVSYHEQFF
TRBV28,-,CASRDGGESTGYTF
TRBV30,few,CAWSKGVDTQYF
TRBV27,-,CASSLSADTEAFF
TRBV7-6,few,CASSLGLRNTEAFF
TRBV27,few,CASSLTRDREQHF
TRBV9,-,CASSAQGAGTGELFF
TRBV6-5,-,CASSYPGTGAYEQYF
TRBV9,-,CASSVESGLNTEAFF
TRBV4-3,-,CASSHALGEGAYEQYF
TRBV28,-,CASSSDSLNTEAFF
TRBV7-9,-,CASSLAWGGTSQEQYF
TRBV5-1,-,CASSSSGMEYF
TRBV4-3,-,CASSQVGGREQYF
TRBV28,-,CASSFRGGLAGSYEQYF
TRBV9,-,CASSAEAVNEQFF
TRBV4-3,once,CASSQEGGIGEKLFF
TRBV19,-,CASSPFSDSREGYTF
TRBV4-1,-,CASSQVLTGSDEQFF
TRBV5-1,once,CASSSWYRTANTGELFF
TRBV9,-,CASSVAGGRTDTQYF
TRBV4-1,-,CASSQESSLFYNEQFF
TRBV28,-,CASSLLGGIGLAAYEQYF
TRBV29-1,once,CSAGTGWEQYF
TRBV7-9,few,CASSLVGDGGNEKLFF
TRBV7-9,-,CASSPNRGINEKLFF